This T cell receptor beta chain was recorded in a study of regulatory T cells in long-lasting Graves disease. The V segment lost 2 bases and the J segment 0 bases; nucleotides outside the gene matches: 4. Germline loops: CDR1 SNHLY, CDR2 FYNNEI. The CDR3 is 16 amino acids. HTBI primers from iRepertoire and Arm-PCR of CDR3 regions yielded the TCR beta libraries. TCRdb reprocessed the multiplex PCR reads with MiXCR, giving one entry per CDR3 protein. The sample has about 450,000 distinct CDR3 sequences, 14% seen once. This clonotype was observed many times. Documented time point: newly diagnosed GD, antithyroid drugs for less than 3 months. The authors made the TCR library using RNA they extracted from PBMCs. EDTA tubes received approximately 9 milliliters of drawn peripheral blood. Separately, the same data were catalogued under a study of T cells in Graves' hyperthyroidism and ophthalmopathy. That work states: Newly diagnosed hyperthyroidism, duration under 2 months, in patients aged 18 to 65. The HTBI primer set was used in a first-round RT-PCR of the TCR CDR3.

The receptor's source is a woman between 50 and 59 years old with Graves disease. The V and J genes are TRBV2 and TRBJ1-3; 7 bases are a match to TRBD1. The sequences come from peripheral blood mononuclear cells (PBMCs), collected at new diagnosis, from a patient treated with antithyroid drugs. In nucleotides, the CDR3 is TGTGCCAGCAGTGAAACAACAGGGGACTCTGGAAACACCATATATTTT. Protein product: CASSETTGDSGNTIYF.